This TCR beta chain appears in the sequencing data of a study of T cell responses to AZD1222 COVID-19 vaccine. Overall study context: Whether given at about 4 or about 12 weeks, second doses were pooled. Whole-study results and caveats: Baseline antibody screening turned up just six seropositive AZD1222 recipients. Vaccine-associated CD4 TCRs spanned spike, dominant at 160-218 and 743-854.

CDR3 length: 14 residues. The germline V gene encodes CDR1 MNHEY and CDR2 SMNVEV (reference sequence). V trimming: 6 bases; J trimming: 6 bases; junction bases outside the gene matches: 2. TCRdb's table, derived via immunoSEQ multiplex PCR, lists solely in-frame clones and lacks some. The sample includes around 100,000 clones, around nine tenths of them seen just once. For this clone: What it binds is unknown.

Sequencing used peripheral blood, obtained on day 0 of AZD1222 vaccination. The chain employs TRBV27 and TRBJ2-1, with TRBD2 matching 13 bases. The TCR originated in an adult in good health. The CDR3 spells CASSGLAGANEQFF. The CDR3 nucleotides read TGTGCCAGCAGCGGACTAGCGGGAGCCAATGAGCAGTTCTTC.